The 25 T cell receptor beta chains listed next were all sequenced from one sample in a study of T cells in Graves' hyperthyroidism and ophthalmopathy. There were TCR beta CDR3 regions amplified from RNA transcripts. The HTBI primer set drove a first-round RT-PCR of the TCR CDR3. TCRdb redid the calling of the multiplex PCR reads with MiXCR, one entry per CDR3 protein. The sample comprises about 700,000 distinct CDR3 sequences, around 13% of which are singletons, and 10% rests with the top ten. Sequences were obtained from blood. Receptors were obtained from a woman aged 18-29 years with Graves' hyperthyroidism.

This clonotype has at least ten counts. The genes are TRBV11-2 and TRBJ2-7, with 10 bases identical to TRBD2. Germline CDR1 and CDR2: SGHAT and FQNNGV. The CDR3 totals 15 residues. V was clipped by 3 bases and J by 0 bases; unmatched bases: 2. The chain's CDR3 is CASSFSSGSSYEQYF. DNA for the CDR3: TGTGCCAGCAGCTTCTCTAGCGGGAGCTCCTACGAGCAGTACTTC.

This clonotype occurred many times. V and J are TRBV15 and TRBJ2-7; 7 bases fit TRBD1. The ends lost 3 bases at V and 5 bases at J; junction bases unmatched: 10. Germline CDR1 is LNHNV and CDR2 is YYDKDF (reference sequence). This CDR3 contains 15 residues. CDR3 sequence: CATSSRQGSTHEQYF. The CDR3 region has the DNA TGTGCCACCAGCAGCAGACAGGGATCGACCCACGAGCAGTACTTC.

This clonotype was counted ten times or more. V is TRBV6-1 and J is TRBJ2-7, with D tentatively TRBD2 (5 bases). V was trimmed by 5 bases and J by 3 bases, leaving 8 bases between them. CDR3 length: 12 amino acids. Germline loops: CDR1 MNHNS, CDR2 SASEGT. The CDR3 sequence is CASSNGIYEQYF. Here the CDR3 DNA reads TGTGCCAGCAGTAACGGGATCTACGAGCAGTACTTC.

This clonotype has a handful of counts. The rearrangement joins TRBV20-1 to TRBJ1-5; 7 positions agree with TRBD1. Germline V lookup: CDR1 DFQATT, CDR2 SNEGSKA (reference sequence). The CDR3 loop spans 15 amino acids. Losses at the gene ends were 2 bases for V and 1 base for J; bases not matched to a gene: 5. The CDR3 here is CSARQGEGSNQPQHF. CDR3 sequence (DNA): TGCAGTGCTAGACAGGGGGAAGGGAGCAATCAGCCCCAGCATTTT.

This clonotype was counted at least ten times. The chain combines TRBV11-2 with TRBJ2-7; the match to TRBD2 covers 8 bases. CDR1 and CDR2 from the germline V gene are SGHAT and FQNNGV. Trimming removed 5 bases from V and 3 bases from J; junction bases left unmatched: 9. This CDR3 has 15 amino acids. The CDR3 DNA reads TGTGCCAGCAGCCCTACTAGCGGTTCGGGCTACGAGCAGTACTTC. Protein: CASSPTSGSGYEQYF. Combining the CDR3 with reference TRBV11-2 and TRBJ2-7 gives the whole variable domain EAGVAQSPRYKIIEKRQSVAFWCNPISGHATLYWYQQILGQGPKLLIQFQNNGVVDDSQLPKDRFSAERLKGVDSTLKIQPAKLEDSAVYLCASSPTSGSGYEQYFGPGTRLTVT.

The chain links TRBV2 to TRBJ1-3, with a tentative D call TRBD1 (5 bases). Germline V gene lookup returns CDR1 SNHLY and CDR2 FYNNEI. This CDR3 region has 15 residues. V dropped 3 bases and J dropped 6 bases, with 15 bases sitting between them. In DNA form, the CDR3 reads TGTGCCAGCAGTGATGGGGCCGGTGGGGAAAACACCATATATTTT. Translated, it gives CASSDGAGGENTIYF.

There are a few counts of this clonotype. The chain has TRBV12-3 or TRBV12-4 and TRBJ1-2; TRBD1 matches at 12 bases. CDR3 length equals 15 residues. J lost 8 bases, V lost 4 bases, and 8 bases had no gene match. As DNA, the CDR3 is TGTGCCAGCAGTTCAGGGACAGGGGGCTCAGAAGGCTACACCTTC. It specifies CASSSGTGGSEGYTF.

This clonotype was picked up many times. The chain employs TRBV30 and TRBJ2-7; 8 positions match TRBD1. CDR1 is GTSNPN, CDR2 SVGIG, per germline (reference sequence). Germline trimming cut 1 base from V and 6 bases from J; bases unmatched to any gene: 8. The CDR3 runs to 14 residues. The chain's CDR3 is CAWSGQGLGGEQYF. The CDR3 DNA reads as TGTGCCTGGAGTGGACAGGGGTTAGGAGGCGAGCAGTACTTC.

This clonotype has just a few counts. The DNA for the CDR3 is TGTGCCAGCAAGGCGGATTCTGCCTCAAGAGACGGGGTTGACCAGTACTTC. This codes for CASKADSASRDGVDQYF. This chain joins TRBV2 and TRBJ2-5; possible D gene TRBD2, 5 bases. The CDR3 has 17 residues. Trimming stripped 7 bases from V and 10 bases from J, with 31 bases between. CDR1 and CDR2 (germline): SNHLY, FYNNEI.

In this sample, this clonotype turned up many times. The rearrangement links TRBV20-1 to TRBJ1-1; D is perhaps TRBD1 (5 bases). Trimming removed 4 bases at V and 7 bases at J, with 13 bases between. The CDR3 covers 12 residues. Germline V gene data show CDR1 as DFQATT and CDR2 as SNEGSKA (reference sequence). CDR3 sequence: CSAIPSGNEAFF. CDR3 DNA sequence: TGCAGTGCTATCCCCTCAGGGAATGAAGCTTTCTTT.

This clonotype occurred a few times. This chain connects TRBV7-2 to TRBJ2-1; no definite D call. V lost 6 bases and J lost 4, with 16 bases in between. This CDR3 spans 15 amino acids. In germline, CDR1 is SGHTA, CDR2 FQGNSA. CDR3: CASSLEPTLYNEQFF. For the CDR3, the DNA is TGTGCCAGCAGTCTCGAACCTACATTGTACAATGAGCAGTTCTTC.

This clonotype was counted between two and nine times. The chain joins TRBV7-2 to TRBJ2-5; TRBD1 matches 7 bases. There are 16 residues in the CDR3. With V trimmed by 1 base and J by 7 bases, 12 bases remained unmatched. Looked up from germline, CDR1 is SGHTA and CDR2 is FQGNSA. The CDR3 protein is CASSLVPTGSGGTQYF. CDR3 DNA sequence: TGTGCCAGCAGCTTAGTTCCGACAGGGTCTGGGGGGACCCAGTACTTC.

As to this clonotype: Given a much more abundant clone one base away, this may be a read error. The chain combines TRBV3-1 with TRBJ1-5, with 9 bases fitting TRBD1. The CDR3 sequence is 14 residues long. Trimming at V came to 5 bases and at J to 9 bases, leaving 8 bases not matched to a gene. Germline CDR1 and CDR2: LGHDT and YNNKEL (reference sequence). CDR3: CASSVGQGSRPQHF. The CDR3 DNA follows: TGTGCCAGCAGCGTGGGACAGGGAAGTCGGCCCCAGCATTTT.

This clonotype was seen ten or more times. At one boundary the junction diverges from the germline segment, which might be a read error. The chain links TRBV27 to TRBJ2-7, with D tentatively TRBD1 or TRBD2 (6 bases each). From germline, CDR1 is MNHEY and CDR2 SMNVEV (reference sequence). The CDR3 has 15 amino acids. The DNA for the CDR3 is TGCGCCAGCAGCTTGAGCGGAGGGGGCTCCTACGAGCAGTACTTC. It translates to CASSLSGGGSYEQYF.

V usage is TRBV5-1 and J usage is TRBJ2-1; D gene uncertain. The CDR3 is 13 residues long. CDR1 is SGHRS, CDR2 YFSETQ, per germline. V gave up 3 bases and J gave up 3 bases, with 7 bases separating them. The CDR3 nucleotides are TGCGCCAGCAGCTCCCCCAACTACAATGAGCAGTTCTTC. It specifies CASSSPNYNEQFF.

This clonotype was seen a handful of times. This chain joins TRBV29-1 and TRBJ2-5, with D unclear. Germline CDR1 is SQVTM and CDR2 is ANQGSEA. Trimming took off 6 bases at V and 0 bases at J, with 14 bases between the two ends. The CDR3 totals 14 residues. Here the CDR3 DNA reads TGCAGCGTCCGCACGGACCGGTACCAAGAGACCCAGTACTTC. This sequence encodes CSVRTDRYQETQYF.

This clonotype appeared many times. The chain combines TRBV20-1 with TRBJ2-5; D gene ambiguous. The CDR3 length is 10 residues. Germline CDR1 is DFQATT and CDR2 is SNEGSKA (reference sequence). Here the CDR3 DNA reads TGCAGCCCCCACCAAGAGACCCAGTACTTC. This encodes CSPHQETQYF.

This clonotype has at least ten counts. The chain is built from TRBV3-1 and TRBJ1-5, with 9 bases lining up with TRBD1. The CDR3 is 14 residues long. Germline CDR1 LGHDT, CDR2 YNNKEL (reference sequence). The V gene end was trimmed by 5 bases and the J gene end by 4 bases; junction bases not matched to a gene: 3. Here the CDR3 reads CASSGTGMNQPQHF. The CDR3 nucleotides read TGTGCCAGCAGCGGGACAGGGATGAATCAGCCCCAGCATTTT.

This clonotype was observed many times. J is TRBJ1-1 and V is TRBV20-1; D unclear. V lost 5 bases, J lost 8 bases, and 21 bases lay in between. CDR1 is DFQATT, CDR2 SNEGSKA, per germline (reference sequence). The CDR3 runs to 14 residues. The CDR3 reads CSAQNSRPMVEAFF. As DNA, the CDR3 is TGCAGTGCTCAAAACTCAAGGCCTATGGTAGAAGCTTTCTTT.

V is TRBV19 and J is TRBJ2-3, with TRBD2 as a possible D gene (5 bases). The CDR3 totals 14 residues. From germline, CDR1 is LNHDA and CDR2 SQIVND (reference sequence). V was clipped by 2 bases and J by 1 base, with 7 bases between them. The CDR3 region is CASSIQRGTDTQYF. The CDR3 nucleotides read TGTGCCAGTAGTATACAGAGGGGCACAGATACGCAGTATTTT.

Here the CDR3 reads CASSTPPRGGNTEAFF. CDR3 nucleotide sequence: TGTGCCAGCAGTACTCCCCCGAGGGGGGGGAACACTGAAGCTTTCTTT. This chain links TRBV6-1 with TRBJ1-1; D is perhaps TRBD1 (6 bases). Germline values: CDR1 MNHNS, CDR2 SASEGT. The CDR3 contains 16 residues. V shed 5 bases and J shed 1 base, with 17 bases lying between them.

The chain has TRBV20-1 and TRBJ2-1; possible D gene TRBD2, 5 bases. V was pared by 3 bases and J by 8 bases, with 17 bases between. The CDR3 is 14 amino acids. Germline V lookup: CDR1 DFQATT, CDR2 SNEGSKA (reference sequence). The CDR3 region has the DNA TGCAGTGCTAGCCCCCCGAAGGATAGCGATGAGCAGTTCTTC. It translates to CSASPPKDSDEQFF.

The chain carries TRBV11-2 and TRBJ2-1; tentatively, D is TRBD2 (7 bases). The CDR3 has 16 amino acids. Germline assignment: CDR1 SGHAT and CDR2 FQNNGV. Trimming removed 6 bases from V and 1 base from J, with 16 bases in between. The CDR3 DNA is TGTGCCAGCAGTGAAAGCGGGACAATATCCTACAATGAGCAGTTCTTC. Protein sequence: CASSESGTISYNEQFF.

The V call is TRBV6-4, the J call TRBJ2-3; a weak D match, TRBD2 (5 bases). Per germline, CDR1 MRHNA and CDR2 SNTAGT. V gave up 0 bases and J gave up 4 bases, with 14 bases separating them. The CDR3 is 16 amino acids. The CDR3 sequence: CASSDSIVLDPDTQYF. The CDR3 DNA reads TGTGCCAGCAGTGACTCGATTGTACTAGACCCAGATACGCAGTATTTT.

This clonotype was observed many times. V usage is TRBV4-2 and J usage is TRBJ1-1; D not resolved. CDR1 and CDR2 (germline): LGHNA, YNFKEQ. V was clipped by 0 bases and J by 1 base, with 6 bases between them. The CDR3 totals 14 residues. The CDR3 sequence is CASSQDLENTEAFF. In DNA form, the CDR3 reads TGTGCCAGCAGCCAAGATCTAGAGAACACTGAAGCTTTCTTT.